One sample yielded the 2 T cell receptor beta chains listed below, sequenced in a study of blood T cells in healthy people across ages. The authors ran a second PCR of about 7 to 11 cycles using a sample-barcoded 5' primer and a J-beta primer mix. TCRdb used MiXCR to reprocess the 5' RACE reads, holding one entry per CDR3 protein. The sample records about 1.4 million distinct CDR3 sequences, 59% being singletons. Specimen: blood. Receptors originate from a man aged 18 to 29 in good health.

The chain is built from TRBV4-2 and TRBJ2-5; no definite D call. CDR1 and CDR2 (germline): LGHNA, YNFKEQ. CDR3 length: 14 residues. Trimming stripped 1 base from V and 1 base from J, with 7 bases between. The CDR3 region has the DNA TGTGCCAGCAGCCAAGGCGGCTTCCAAGAGACCCAGTACTTC. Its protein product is CASSQGGFQETQYF.

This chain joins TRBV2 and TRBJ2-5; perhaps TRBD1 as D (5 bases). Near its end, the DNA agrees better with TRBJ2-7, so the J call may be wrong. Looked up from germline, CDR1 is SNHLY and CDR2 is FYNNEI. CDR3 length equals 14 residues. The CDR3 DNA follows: TGTGCCAGCAGGGATCAGGGTGGGCCTGACGAGCAGTACTTC. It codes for CASRDQGGPDEQYF.